Shown below are 25 T cell receptor beta chains from a single sample sequenced in a study of T cell changes during pregnancy in multiple sclerosis. This table comes from immunoSEQ multiplex PCR, and its TCRdb copy is limited to in-frame clones, with some not included. The data show roughly 79,000 clones, roughly 93% seen once. Sample: peripheral blood, taken in the second trimester of pregnancy. The origin of the receptors is a female donor in good health, enrolled as a control in a pregnancy study.

The rearrangement joins TRBV7-8 to TRBJ1-2; D unclear. Looked up from germline, CDR1 is SGHVS and CDR2 is FQNEAQ. This CDR3 contains 12 residues. V was trimmed by 1 base and J by 7 bases, leaving 7 bases between them. CDR3 bases: TGTGCCAGCAGCTTAGACGCGGGTGGCTACACCTTC. Translated, it gives CASSLDAGGYTF.

The chain couples TRBV19 to TRBJ2-5; TRBD2 might be the D (6 bases). Per germline, CDR1 LNHDA and CDR2 SQIVND (reference sequence). The CDR3 loop spans 15 amino acids. Trimming removed 7 bases from V and 1 base from J, with 16 bases in between. This chain's CDR3 is CASTVRRAGQETQYF. In DNA form, the CDR3 reads TGTGCCAGTACCGTGAGGAGGGCGGGCCAAGAGACCCAGTACTTC.

CDR3 in amino acids: CASSMDGVSGSTGQPQHF. The CDR3, as DNA: TGTGCCAGTAGTATGGATGGCGTCAGCGGGTCGACGGGTCAGCCCCAGCATTTT. This sequence joins TRBV19 and TRBJ1-5; D ambiguous. Trimming removed 3 bases at V and 6 bases at J, with 24 bases between. CDR1 LNHDA and CDR2 SQIVND come from the germline V gene (reference sequence). The CDR3 is 18 amino acids.

About this clone: A junction end diverges from the germline sequence, so it may reflect a read error. CDR3 residues: CACSVRGNTGELFF. DNA for the CDR3: TGTGCCTGCAGTGTCAGGGGGAACACCGGGGAGCTGTTTTTT. V gene TRBV27 combines with J gene TRBJ2-2; possible D gene TRBD1, 6 bases. CDR1 is MNHEY, CDR2 SMNVEV, per germline (reference sequence). The CDR3 is made up of 14 amino acids.

The chain combines TRBV18 with TRBJ1-1, with TRBD1 as a possible D gene (5 bases). The CDR3 runs to 18 residues. The germline V and J ends were trimmed by 0 bases and 0 bases, with 17 bases remaining between them. Germline CDR1 is KGHSH and CDR2 is LQKENI. The CDR3, as DNA: TGTGCCAGCTCACCACCTCGGGGGGAAAAGGCAATGAACACTGAAGCTTTCTTT. Translation gives CASSPPRGEKAMNTEAFF.

This clone was observed a handful of times. This chain links TRBV4-3 with TRBJ2-4; 7 bases are shared with TRBD2. The germline CDR1 and CDR2 sequences are LGHNA and YSLEER. Germline trimming cut 1 base from V and 5 bases from J; bases unmatched to any gene: 5. This CDR3 comprises 15 residues. As DNA, the CDR3 is TGCGCCAGCAGCCAAGTAGTGGGAGGGGAAAACATTCAGTACTTC. Its translation is CASSQVVGGENIQYF.

The V call is TRBV5-4, the J call TRBJ2-1; 10 bases are a match to TRBD2. This CDR3 has 15 amino acids. Germline V gene lookup returns CDR1 SGHNT and CDR2 YYREEE (reference sequence). Trimming took 4 bases from V and 8 from J; bases not matched to a gene: 9. CDR3 bases: TGTGCCAGCAGCCCCTTTGGACTAGCGGCAGATGAGCAGTTCTTC. This gives the protein CASSPFGLAADEQFF.

This rearrangement joins TRBV18 to TRBJ2-5; D is unclear. V lost 3 bases, J lost 2 bases, and 13 bases lay in between. The CDR3 totals 15 residues. Germline assignment: CDR1 KGHSH and CDR2 LQKENI. The CDR3 sequence is CASSPDGRPQETQYF. The CDR3, as DNA: TGTGCCAGCTCACCTGACGGCAGGCCTCAAGAGACCCAGTACTTC. Supplemented by reference TRBV18 and TRBJ2-5, the full variable domain reads NAGVMQNPRHLVRRRGQEARLRCSPMKGHSHVYWYRQLPEEGLKFMVYLQKENIIDESGMPKERFSAEFPKEGPSILRIQQVVRGDSAAYFCASSPDGRPQETQYFGPGTRLLVL.

CDR3 bases: TGTGCCAGCAGCCAAGACTCAGGGGGTGGGGTACCCCTTAACTATGGCTACACCTTC. Translating gives CASSQDSGGGVPLNYGYTF. The chain couples TRBV4-2 to TRBJ1-2; TRBD1 matches 7 bases. CDR1 and CDR2 (germline): LGHNA, YNFKEQ. This CDR3 has 19 residues. The trim removed 0 bases at V and 1 base at J, leaving 14 bases unmatched.

The chain employs TRBV6-5 and TRBJ1-1; maybe TRBD1 (6 bases). The V gene lost 2 bases and the J gene lost 5 bases, with 12 bases spanning the gap. CDR3 length: 14 residues. Germline values: CDR1 MNHEY, CDR2 SVGAGI. As DNA, the CDR3 is TGTGCCAGCAGTTACCCGGACAGCCCAACTGAAGCTTTCTTT. It yields the protein CASSYPDSPTEAFF.

The V gene is TRBV5-1, the J gene TRBJ1-2; TRBD1 matches at 10 bases. The CDR3 has 15 amino acids. J gave up 5 bases and V 4 bases, and 8 bases lay outside the gene matches. Germline lookup yields CDR1 SGHRS and CDR2 YFSETQ. The CDR3 protein is CASSGMTGGAYGYTF. For the CDR3, the DNA is TGCGCCAGCAGCGGGATGACAGGGGGCGCTTATGGCTACACCTTC.

The chain combines TRBV6-1 with TRBJ1-1; 8 bases line up with TRBD1. This CDR3 comprises 14 residues. Germline CDR1 is MNHNS and CDR2 is SASEGT. The V segment lost 4 bases and the J segment 1 base; nucleotides outside the gene matches: 2. The CDR3 reads CASSVQGGNTEAFF. CDR3 bases: TGTGCCAGCAGTGTACAGGGGGGGAACACTGAAGCTTTCTTT.

This clone was recorded only once. The chain employs TRBV7-3 and TRBJ2-7; a weak D match, TRBD2 (7 bases). Trimming cost V 2 bases and J 2 bases, with 10 bases left between them. The CDR3 is made up of 14 amino acids. Per the germline V gene, CDR1 is SGHTA and CDR2 is FQGTGA. The CDR3 region has the DNA TGTGCCAGCAGCTTAGGCGGGGGCCCCTACGAGCAGTACTTC. Amino acid sequence: CASSLGGGPYEQYF.

This clone was found once. The chain recombines TRBV11-3 with TRBJ2-5; TRBD1 matches at 8 bases. The CDR3 totals 14 residues. Germline trimming cut 5 bases from V and 5 bases from J; bases unmatched to any gene: 7. The germline V gene encodes CDR1 SGHNT and CDR2 YENEEA. The CDR3 is CASSPRTGRETQYF. In DNA form, the CDR3 reads TGTGCCAGCAGCCCCCGGACAGGGAGGGAGACCCAGTACTTC.

A single count supports this clone. The chain recombines TRBV29-1 with TRBJ2-7; 14 bases line up with TRBD2. The CDR3 is made up of 13 amino acids. V lost 6 bases to trimming and J lost 7 bases; unmatched junction nucleotides: 5. Per the germline V gene, CDR1 is SQVTM and CDR2 is ANQGSEA. CDR3 region: CSVGTSGGGEQYF. CDR3 nucleotides: TGCAGCGTGGGGACTAGCGGGGGAGGAGAGCAGTACTTC.

J is TRBJ2-2 and V is TRBV27; D gene unclear. The CDR3 totals 12 residues. Trimming removed 8 bases from V and 6 bases from J, with 10 bases in between. Germline CDR1 reads MNHEY; CDR2 reads SMNVEV (reference sequence). In DNA form, the CDR3 reads TGTGCCAGCCAAGGAGCCGCCGGGGAGCTGTTTTTT. Its protein is CASQGAAGELFF.

The chain has TRBV4-3 and TRBJ1-3; D is undetermined. The CDR3 extends over 15 amino acids. Trimming shortened V by 1 base and J by 1 base, and 8 bases separated the two germline ends. Looked up from germline, CDR1 is LGHNA and CDR2 is YSLEER. The DNA for the CDR3 is TGCGCCAGCAGCCAAGGGTCAGGTTCTGGAAACACCATATATTTT. As protein: CASSQGSGSGNTIYF.

The V call is TRBV18, the J call TRBJ1-2; TRBD1 is a possible D gene (6 bases). This CDR3 region has 14 residues. The germline gives CDR1 KGHSH, CDR2 LQKENI. V was clipped by 2 bases and J by 6 bases, with 13 bases between them. The CDR3 is CASSPTGTPNGYTF. The CDR3 DNA follows: TGTGCCAGCTCACCAACCGGGACACCCAATGGCTACACCTTC.

The V gene is TRBV7-2, the J gene TRBJ1-4; possibly TRBD1 for D (5 bases). The CDR3 extends over 16 amino acids. Germline CDR1 SGHTA, CDR2 FQGNSA. The germline V and J ends were trimmed by 4 bases and 6 bases, with 18 bases remaining between them. The CDR3 nucleotides are TGTGCCAGCAGCTCCCAATCAGGCGGGGCACATGAAAAACTGTTTTTT. Residues: CASSSQSGGAHEKLFF.

The rearrangement joins TRBV5-8 to TRBJ2-7; 7 nucleotides line up with TRBD1. V lost 4 bases, J lost 2 bases, and 6 bases stayed unmatched. Germline CDR1 is SGHTS and CDR2 is YDEGEE. This CDR3 is built from 14 residues. The CDR3 DNA sequence: TGTGCCAGCAGCCCGTGGACAGGAACCTACGAGCAGTACTTC. It translates to CASSPWTGTYEQYF.

The chain recombines TRBV2 with TRBJ1-6; tentatively, D is TRBD1 (5 bases). The CDR3 is 15 amino acids. Trimming cost V 0 bases and J 7 bases, with 10 bases left between them. In germline, CDR1 is SNHLY, CDR2 FYNNEI. CDR3 nucleotides: TGTGCCAGCAGTGAAGCGCTGGGGGGGAATTCACCCCTCCACTTT. Amino acids: CASSEALGGNSPLHF.

The CDR3 protein is CASSLNFAGGGEQYF. The DNA of the CDR3 is TGTGCCAGCAGCTTAAATTTCGCGGGGGGAGGCGAGCAGTACTTC. The chain recombines TRBV11-3 with TRBJ2-7; 8 positions agree with TRBD2. This CDR3 has 15 amino acids. In germline, CDR1 is SGHNT, CDR2 YENEEA. V gave up 2 bases and J gave up 6 bases; unmatched junction bases: 9.

J is TRBJ2-5 and V is TRBV11-3; D might be TRBD2 (7 bases). The CDR3 covers 17 residues. The V end was cut by 2 bases, the J end by 1 base, with 17 bases between. Germline-derived CDR1 and CDR2 are SGHNT and YENEEA. The CDR3: CASSLPYTGGLQETQYF. CDR3 nucleotide sequence: TGTGCCAGCAGCTTACCGTATACGGGGGGCCTCCAAGAGACCCAGTACTTC.

This chain connects TRBV27 to TRBJ2-1; TRBD2 matches at 7 bases. The length of the CDR3 is 18 residues. In germline, CDR1 is MNHEY, CDR2 SMNVEV (reference sequence). The V segment lost 4 bases and the J segment 2 bases; nucleotides outside the gene matches: 14. Here the CDR3 DNA reads TGTGCCAGCAGTTATATTTATTTTCGGGGGGAAACCTACAATGAGCAGTTCTTC. Translating gives CASSYIYFRGETYNEQFF.

The chain couples TRBV5-5 to TRBJ1-5; D uncertain. V was cut by 0 bases and J by 1 base, with 8 bases left in between. The CDR3 is 15 residues long. CDR1 is SGHKS, CDR2 YYEKEE, per germline (reference sequence). The CDR3 DNA sequence: TGTGCCAGCAGCTTGGGGCAGGTAAGCAATCAGCCCCAGCATTTT. Amino acids: CASSLGQVSNQPQHF.